One sample yielded the 8 T cell receptor beta chains listed below, sequenced in a study of beta chain features in type 1 diabetes. The study reverse transcribed the entire isolated RNA, so it sequenced expressed TCRB transcripts. The data were produced by immunoSEQ multiplex PCR, yet TCRdb's version contains in-frame clones alone and is incomplete. Counted here are 350,000 to 450,000 clones, about 15% occurring once; the ten biggest clones make up roughly 0.038%. Sequencing was done on a sample of naive CD4+ T cells from blood. The receptors originated from a young man in good health.

This clone was counted between two and nine times. The CDR3 region has the DNA TGCGCCAGCAGTCAATTCTTAAAGGAGGGAGGACAGCCCCAGCATTTT. This sequence encodes CASSQFLKEGGQPQHF. The chain couples TRBV23-1 to TRBJ1-5; no reliable D call. TRBV23-1 is labeled an ORF, and its function is uncertain. The CDR3 has 16 amino acids. V gave up 1 base and J gave up 7 bases, with 17 bases separating them.

The V and J genes are TRBV4-1 and TRBJ2-1; D possibly corresponds to TRBD2 (6 bases). V was trimmed by 1 base and J by 7 bases, leaving 20 bases between them. CDR3 length: 17 residues. Germline CDR1 and CDR2: MGHRA and YSYEKL. Written as DNA, the CDR3 is TGCGCCAGCAGCCAAGGTTCCCGGACTACCGGTGCGAATGAGCAGTTCTTC. This translates into CASSQGSRTTGANEQFF.

The chain recombines TRBV27 with TRBJ2-1; D unresolved. Trimming pared 2 bases from V and 1 base from J, leaving 15 bases between. The length of the CDR3 is 17 residues. Germline V gene sequence: CDR1 MNHEY, CDR2 SMNVEV (reference sequence). Here the CDR3 DNA reads TGTGCCAGCAGTTTAGGATTCGGGTCGCAGTCCTACAATGAGCAGTTCTTC. This translates into CASSLGFGSQSYNEQFF.

J is TRBJ1-2 and V is TRBV27, with TRBD1 identical over 9 bases. Germline lookup yields CDR1 MNHEY and CDR2 SMNVEV (reference sequence). This CDR3 spans 13 amino acids. The ends lost 5 bases at V and 7 bases at J; junction bases unmatched: 5. CDR3 DNA sequence: TGTGCCAGCAGTCGGGAGACAGGGGGTGGCTACACCTTC. Amino acids: CASSRETGGGYTF.

This clone came up once. The chain combines TRBV7-9 with TRBJ2-5; 9 positions match TRBD1. Losses at the gene ends were 10 bases for V and 5 bases for J; bases not matched to a gene: 14. CDR3 length equals 15 residues. Looked up from germline, CDR1 is SEHNR and CDR2 is FQNEAQ (reference sequence). DNA for the CDR3: TGTGCCACCGGGAACCACAGGGGGCGCGAGGAGACCCAGTACTTC. It yields the protein CATGNHRGREETQYF.

CDR3: CASSLLLAGGLYF. Here the CDR3 DNA reads TGTGCCAGCAGCTTATTGCTAGCGGGGGGGCTTTACTTC. This sequence joins TRBV7-2 and TRBJ2-5; 12 bases align to TRBD2. CDR1 and CDR2 from the germline V gene are SGHTA and FQGNSA. The CDR3 contains 13 residues. With V trimmed by 2 bases and J by 14 bases, 6 bases remained unmatched.

The chain joins TRBV7-8 to TRBJ1-1; tentative D call: TRBD1 (5 bases). The CDR3 is made up of 15 amino acids. Germline CDR1 and CDR2: SGHVS and FQNEAQ. Between the trimmed V and J ends, which lost 2 bases and 0 bases, there was a span of 10 bases. The CDR3 DNA reads as TGTGCCAGCAGCTTAATCCAGGGAATGAACACTGAAGCTTTCTTT. Residues: CASSLIQGMNTEAFF.

Concerning this clone: Other DNA sequences in the sample encode the same CDR3. The chain joins TRBV2 to TRBJ2-1; 8 bases map to TRBD2. Germline values: CDR1 SNHLY, CDR2 FYNNEI. The V and J ends lost 7 bases and 4 bases, in that order; junction bases with no gene match: 6. The CDR3 is made up of 14 amino acids. As DNA, the CDR3 is TGTGCCAGCAAGGCGGGAGGTCTATACAATGAGCAGTTCTTC. Translation: CASKAGGLYNEQFF. Drawing the rest from reference TRBV2 and TRBJ2-1, the complete variable domain is EPEVTQTPSHQVTQMGQEVILRCVPISNHLYFYWYRQILGQKVEFLVSFYNNEISEKSEIFDDQFSVERPDGSNFTLKIRSTKLEDSAMYFCASKAGGLYNEQFFGPGTRLTVL.